This T cell receptor (beta chain) was observed in a study of OX40 agonist ivuxolimab in advanced cancers. Regarding the study in general: Ivuxolimab was a fully human IgG2 agonistic monoclonal antibody targeting the costimulatory receptor OX40 (CD134). Intravenous ivuxolimab was administered to patients every 2 weeks at six dose levels: 0.01, 0.1, 0.3, 1.5, 3 and 10 mg/kg. Patients were allowed to have had prior anti-PD-1, anti-PD-L1 or anti-CTLA-4 therapy, and around two fifths of the dose-escalation patients had been treated with checkpoint inhibitors. In the dose-escalation cohort, 75% to 85% of patients were male, and the mean age was around 65 years with a range of about 20 to 80. Of the approximately 53 patients in dose escalation, 19 had hepatocellular carcinoma, around 15 had melanoma, 9 had renal cell carcinoma and 9 had head and neck cancer. Partial responses occurred in three dose-escalation patients: two with cutaneous melanoma and one with hepatocellular carcinoma. The monotherapy dose-escalation portion (N of about 52 patients) of the phase I ivuxolimab trial is reported in the paper. The purpose of peripheral TCRbeta sequencing was to test whether ivuxolimab changed TCR sequence diversity and led to clonal T-cell expansion.

This clone was detected once. Its recognized antigen is unknown. Base quality data are lacking; no much larger clone is found one base away. V lost 0 bases and J lost 8 bases; the stretch between them is 11 bases long. Based on the germline V gene, the CDR1 and CDR2 sequences are SGHRS and YFSETQ. The CDR3 runs 13 residues from the cysteine to the phenylalanine. Just CDR3 DNA is preserved here, 39 bases in frame from base 1. The trial excluded patients who had a history of autoimmune disease or who were on systemic immunosuppression. Peripheral blood for TCR sequencing was collected from all dose cohorts at baseline, on cycle 4 day 1, and on cycle 7 day 1. The samples were taken from a phase I, first-in-human, multicenter, open-label dose-escalation trial of ivuxolimab. Adults with locally advanced or metastatic head and neck squamous cell, hepatocellular, melanoma or renal cell carcinoma were enrolled in the trial. Before TCR sequencing, CD4+ T cells and CD8+ T cells from peripheral blood were sorted into separate populations.

Genomic DNA was isolated from the sorted cells so that the TCRbeta CDR3 region could be sequenced. The immunoSEQ Assay was used to sequence the TCRbeta CDR3 regions. The source is immuneACCESS, and TCRdb retained only in-frame sequences with V and J called. Part of the clones is not carried over; for the studies checked, unresolved V genes explain less than half of this, and the remainder is unexplained. For this sample there are roughly 50,000 clones; over 80% appear just once. Of the sample, under 15% is held by the ten largest clones. Broad study findings and their caveats: In the 0.1-3.0 mg/kg groups, partial responders were among the patients with the lowest normalized peripheral clonal expansion, particularly in CD8+ T cells. Which antigens the clonally expanded peripheral T cells were specific for was not determined. After ivuxolimab, CD8+ T cells had more expanded clones than CD4+ T cells on average. Low levels of normalized T-cell clonal expansion were also seen in some nonresponding patients. At doses of 0.1 to 3.0 mg/kg, clonal expansion of both CD4+ and CD8+ T cells in blood was seen between baseline and week 6.

The sequence is built from TRBV5-1 and TRBJ1-2, with the D gene not clear enough to name. The clonotype comes from an adult with an advanced solid tumor such as melanoma, head and neck, liver or kidney cancer. The input for sequencing was CD4+ or CD8+ T cells sorted from blood, taken in a trial of the OX40 agonist ivuxolimab. The DNA is TGCGCCAGCAGCTTGGTTGACGGTACGGGCTACACCTTC. It is translated as CASSLVDGTGYTF.